Presented here are 15 T cell receptor beta chains from one specimen sequenced in a study of vaccination and CD4 T cells after COVID-19. This sample's treatment: approximately nine-day PBMC culture with coronavirus spike peptide pools or control peptides (ViraFEST assay). Gathered ahead of the COVID-19 pandemic (2011-2018) were the CD4+ T cells of the unexposed donor. Their antigens are not known. The Oncomine TCR Beta short-read assay sequenced DNA from cultured CD4+ T cells. TCRdb reprocessed the PCR reads with MiXCR, giving one entry per CDR3 protein. The table has around 9,000 distinct CDR3 sequences, 30% to 40% seen once. The sequenced material came from CD4+ T cells from blood, cultured in vitro. Every receptor here comes from a human donor in good health.

This clonotype was seen only a few times. The gene calls are TRBV20-1 and TRBJ1-2, with 10 bases lining up with TRBD1. This CDR3 comprises 16 residues. The germline V gene has CDR1 DFQATT and CDR2 SNEGSKA (reference sequence). V shed 1 base, J shed 8 bases, and the junction held 13 bases outside the gene matches. In DNA form, the CDR3 reads TGCAGTGCTAGAGCCCCCGGGACAGGGGAGAGAGGAGGCTACACCTTC. It translates to CSARAPGTGERGGYTF.

This clonotype was detected a few times. This sequence joins TRBV7-9 and TRBJ1-1; weak D call: TRBD1 (5 bases). Germline lookup yields CDR1 SEHNR and CDR2 FQNEAQ (reference sequence). V lost 2 bases to trimming and J lost 3 bases, with 7 bases between them. This CDR3 is 13 amino acids long. The CDR3 loop is CASSLQGDTEAFF. The CDR3 nucleotides read TGTGCCAGCAGCTTACAGGGTGACACTGAAGCTTTCTTT.

A few counts support this clonotype. The J gene is TRBJ1-6, the V gene TRBV7-3, with no clear D. V was cut by 5 bases and J by 7 bases, with 12 bases left in between. This CDR3 has 14 residues. Germline assignment: CDR1 SGHTA and CDR2 FQGTGA. DNA for the CDR3: TGTGCCAGCAGCCAAGGCTCCAGAAATTCACCCCTCCACTTT. Amino acid sequence: CASSQGSRNSPLHF.

V gene TRBV7-9 combines with J gene TRBJ1-2, with D possibly matching TRBD1 (6 bases). V lost 0 bases and J lost 4, with 12 bases in between. Germline CDR1 and CDR2: SEHNR and FQNEAQ (reference sequence). The CDR3 covers 15 residues. The CDR3 DNA reads as TGTGCCAGCAGCTTAGCGGGGGCAGACATCTATGGCTACACCTTC. Protein sequence: CASSLAGADIYGYTF.

This clonotype was found a few times. The chain employs TRBV29-1 and TRBJ1-5, with D maybe TRBD1 (6 bases). Germline V lookup: CDR1 SQVTM, CDR2 ANQGSEA. V lost 8 bases and J 2 bases, leaving 10 bases between the germline ends. The CDR3 length is 12 residues. The CDR3 DNA is TGCAGCTACAGGGATGGCAATCAGCCCCAGCATTTT. Protein product: CSYRDGNQPQHF.

The chain couples TRBV20-1 to TRBJ2-7; 10 nucleotides align to TRBD2. This CDR3 has 12 amino acids. V gave up 5 bases and J gave up 7 bases; unmatched junction bases: 5. CDR1 and CDR2 from the germline V gene are DFQATT and SNEGSKA (reference sequence). In DNA form, the CDR3 reads TGCAGTGCTCCTCTAGCGGGGGCAGAGCAGTACTTC. Translated, it gives CSAPLAGAEQYF.

This clonotype has just a few counts. The chain has TRBV7-3 and TRBJ1-1; TRBD1 matches at 8 bases. After removal of 8 bases from V and 10 bases from J, the junction contained 9 bases not matched to a gene. Per the germline V gene, CDR1 is SGHTA and CDR2 is FQGTGA. The CDR3 length is 12 residues. The CDR3 sequence: CASGTGTRGAFF. CDR3 sequence (DNA): TGTGCCAGCGGGACAGGCACGCGGGGAGCTTTCTTT.

The chain combines TRBV7-3 with TRBJ2-5, with D perhaps TRBD2 (6 bases). Germline V CDR1 and CDR2: SGHTA, FQGTGA. The V end was cut by 5 bases, the J end by 3 bases, with 16 bases between. The CDR3 sequence is 15 residues long. DNA for the CDR3: TGTGCCAGCAGCCTCCAGGGAGGACAAGAAGAGACCCAGTACTTC. As protein: CASSLQGGQEETQYF. The full variable domain, in which reference TRBV7-3 and TRBJ2-5 provide the parts outside the CDR3, is GAGVSQTPSNKVTEKGKYVELRCDPISGHTALYWYRQSLGQGPEFLIYFQGTGAADDSGLPNDRFFAVRPEGSVSTLKIQRTERGDSAVYLCASSLQGGQEETQYFGPGTRLLVL.

On this clonotype itself: An end of the junction does not agree with germline; a read error may underlie this. The chain is built from TRBV18 and TRBJ2-5; D call uncertain. The CDR3 is made up of 13 amino acids. From germline, CDR1 is KGHSH and CDR2 LQKENI. As DNA, the CDR3 is TGTGCCAGCTCCCCACAAGGCCAAGAGACCCAGTACTTC. Its protein is CASSPQGQETQYF.

V and J are TRBV20-1 and TRBJ2-5; tentatively, D is TRBD1 (6 bases). Trimming shortened V by 4 bases and J by 5 bases, and 20 bases separated the two germline ends. Germline V CDR1 and CDR2: DFQATT, SNEGSKA (reference sequence). The CDR3 runs 15 residues. The CDR3 DNA reads TGCAGTGCTAAGGTGGTCGCCAGGGGTGATGAGACCCAGTACTTC. The encoded protein is CSAKVVARGDETQYF.

This clonotype has just a few counts. CDR3 sequence reads: CAWGLAASVAFF. For the CDR3, the DNA is TGTGCCTGGGGACTGGCAGCGTCCGTAGCTTTCTTT. The chain recombines TRBV30 with TRBJ1-1; D ambiguous. CDR3 length: 12 amino acids. The germline V and J ends were trimmed by 5 bases and 10 bases, with 17 bases remaining between them. The V gene's germline CDR1 is GTSNPN and CDR2 SVGIG (reference sequence).

The V gene is TRBV12-3 or TRBV12-4, the J gene TRBJ1-6; possible D gene TRBD1, 5 bases. This CDR3 contains 13 residues. Trimming removed 5 bases at V and 9 bases at J, with 11 bases between. CDR3 region: CASSRGSGSPLHF. The DNA for the CDR3 is TGTGCCAGCAGTCGGGGGTCGGGTTCACCCCTCCACTTT.

The rearrangement joins TRBV20-1 to TRBJ2-6; unclear D gene. The CDR3 consists of 18 residues. CDR1 and CDR2 from the germline V gene are DFQATT and SNEGSKA (reference sequence). Trimming stripped 0 bases from V and 0 bases from J, with 15 bases between. The CDR3 nucleotides read TGCAGTGCTAGAGATGCACCGAGACGGAGCTCTGGGGCCAACGTCCTGACTTTC. Translating gives CSARDAPRRSSGANVLTF.

The chain uses TRBV20-1 and TRBJ2-3; 10 nucleotides match TRBD2. From germline, CDR1 is DFQATT and CDR2 SNEGSKA (reference sequence). The CDR3 totals 17 residues. The trim removed 0 bases at V and 2 bases at J, leaving 8 bases unmatched. DNA for the CDR3: TGCAGTGCTAGAGAAAGACAGCGGGGGGGTCACACAGATACGCAGTATTTT. Encoded protein: CSARERQRGGHTDTQYF.

The chain links TRBV4-2 to TRBJ2-7; D call uncertain. Germline CDR1 reads LGHNA; CDR2 reads YNFKEQ. The ends were cut back, 1 base at V and 5 bases at J, with 6 bases in the middle. This CDR3 comprises 12 residues. CDR3 amino acids: CASSQGPDEQYF. CDR3 coding DNA: TGTGCCAGCAGCCAAGGTCCTGACGAGCAGTACTTC.